This TCR beta chain was captured in a study of blood T cell repertoires in COVID-19. The protocol was immunoSEQ multiplex PCR, while the TCRdb copy is restricted to in-frame clones and leaves out a portion. The sample comprises 380,000 or so clones, more than 70% of which are singletons, and approximately 1.2% rests with the top ten. The length of the CDR3 is 14 residues. Trimming removed 5 bases from V and 1 base from J; junction bases left unmatched: 3. Germline assignment: CDR1 LNHDA and CDR2 SQIVND (reference sequence). The receptor's source is a man aged 25-40 years who had recovered from COVID-19. The specimen was PBMCs or T cells enriched from blood (not recorded which). The gene calls are TRBV19 and TRBJ1-1; TRBD1 agrees at 8 bases. The CDR3 loop reads CASSGGQANTEAFF. Here the CDR3 DNA reads TGTGCCAGTAGTGGGGGACAGGCGAACACTGAAGCTTTCTTT.